The present entry profiles one TCR beta chain with its context. This clonotype was detected many times. There is no known antigen for this receptor. Per-nucleotide qualities are absent, and no much larger clonotype sits a single base away. This sample was taken from a study of neurological immune-mediated disorders (dated by TCRdb to the late 2010s). Concerning the study at large: Peripheral blood TCR-beta repertoires from patients with HTLV-I-associated myelopathy (HAM/TSP), patients with multiple sclerosis, and healthy controls were compared in the study using UMI-based sequencing. Alongside PBMC samples, the set of some 97 TCR-beta libraries contained longitudinal samples, technical triplicates, and paired CD4+ and CD8+ T-cell subsets that had been sorted. Of the roughly 68 subjects in the cohort, around 15 were HAM/TSP patients, some 35 were multiple sclerosis patients, and 20 were healthy controls.

cDNA was synthesized by template-switch 5'RACE using a primer with a 10-nucleotide random unique molecular identifier that tagged each TCR transcript. Every sequencing run yielded over 180 million TCR-beta sequences covering 15-18 subjects. Total RNA was extracted with the RNeasy kit. TCR-beta VDJ regions were amplified with primers for the TCR constant region and the 5'RACE anchor, using the KAPA Real-time Library Amplification kit. Sample indexes and Illumina adaptors were added in a first PCR, and a second PCR then increased library yield. After purification with Ampure beads, the TCR product of roughly 650 bp was size-selected on a 2% E-gel SizeSelection system. Before pooling, library quality was assessed on a Bioanalyzer, concentration was determined with Qubit, and library quantification was performed with the Kapa Library Quantification kit. An Illumina HiSeq 2500 sequenced the libraries paired-end 2 x 150 bp. To increase sequence diversity, roughly 25-31% phiX was spiked into each library pool. In the authors' own workflow: Quality-filtered reads were processed with the UMI-based MiGEC pipeline, and over 90% of raw TCR sequences were removed by the MiGEC pipeline during error correction. VDJ genes were aligned to IMGT germline references, and each clonotype was defined by a unique CDR3 amino acid sequence together with V-J genes. Clonal expansion, Shannon diversity, and CDR3 relatedness (CalcPairwiseDistances, ClusterSamples) were evaluated with VDJtools, and phylogenetic trees were built with CLCbio workbench. Clones with at least 8 unique UMIs were defined as expanded, with this threshold being based on coefficient-of-variation modelling across technical triplicates. In-frame beta chains were kept once TCRdb had trimmed the public reads at Q25 with fastp and called clones with MiXCR. CDR3 protein sequences are deduplicated, and each keeps its most common genes and DNA. The V and J calls shown here were made by TCRdb, not taken from the authors' results. The sample table lists tens of thousands of distinct CDR3 sequences, around 10% of them with a count of one. The ten top clones hold more than 1.5% of the sample.

Summary of the overall study and its limitations: Across subjects, expanded clones never shared an identical CDR3 amino acid sequence, which suggests that the TCR-beta repertoires in every group were private. TCR clonal expansion was highest in HAM/TSP patients and lowest in MS patients, with MS patients falling below even healthy controls.

V is reduced by 2 bases and J by 5 bases, leaving a spacing of 12 bases between them. The germline V gene (reference sequence) yields SEHNR for CDR1 and FQNEAQ for CDR2. Reading from cysteine to phenylalanine, the CDR3 counts 14 amino acids. Only the CDR3 DNA stays, 42 bases, in frame from base 1. Healthy controls were blood bank volunteers in Maryland, USA. Unsorted PBMC libraries were generated from 2 million PBMCs stored in RNAlater at -80 °C until RNA extraction. Peripheral blood was subjected to Ficoll-Hypaque density gradient centrifugation to isolate PBMCs, which were then cryopreserved in liquid nitrogen.

The sequencing sample was made of PBMCs. The chain is assembled from TRBV7-9 and TRBJ2-5, and perhaps TRBD2 as D gene, on 5 matching bases. This TCR came from a man aged 35 to 55 in good health. The nucleotide sequence reads as follows: TGTGCCAGCAGCTTATTCACGGGGAGCGAGACCCAGTACTTC. Translated, it reads CASSLFTGSETQYF.